Listed below are T cell receptor beta chains from one sample, sequenced in a study of identical twins. TCRdb reprocessed the 5' RACE reads with MiXCR, giving one entry per CDR3 protein. The data hold hundreds of thousands of distinct CDR3 sequences, with about 12% observed a single time. A further study also used this sample, focusing on yellow fever vaccine responses in identical twins.

The sample consisted of CD8+ T cells sorted from blood. The receptors stem from a woman younger than 35 in good health. The CDR3 runs from the conserved cysteine through the conserved F or W. D genes are given only for firm matches. A row's size may be missing; if present it is once, few, many or a size class.

length	V	size	J	D	DNA	CDR3
15	TRBV10-1	.	TRBJ2-5	TRBD2	TGCGCCAGCAGTGATTCCCGGGGGGTACCTGAAACCCAGTACTTC	CASSDSRGVPETQYF
12	TRBV29-1	.	TRBJ2-5	.	TGCAGCGTTGAGGGGCGGGCAGAGACCCAGTACTTC	CSVEGRAETQYF
16	TRBV4-1	.	TRBJ2-1	.	TGCGCCAGCAGCCAAGGTCTACAGGGCAATAGCGATGAGCAGTTCTTC	CASSQGLQGNSDEQFF
14	TRBV25-1	.	TRBJ1-6	.	TGTGCCAGCAGTGAGTCAGGAGGTTCTTCACCCCTCCACTTT	CASSESGGSSPLHF
19	TRBV29-1	few	TRBJ2-2	TRBD2	TGCAGCGTTTTGACCCCGAGGACTAGCGGGGGGCCGAACACCGGGGAGCTGTTTTTT	CSVLTPRTSGGPNTGELFF
16	TRBV4-2	few	TRBJ2-7	TRBD2	TGTGCCAGCAGCCAAGATCCACTAGCGACCTCCTACGAGCAGTACTTC	CASSQDPLATSYEQYF
17	TRBV9	few	TRBJ2-1	TRBD1	TGTGCCAGCAGCGCACGGGACAGTTCTCCGATTTACAATGAGCAGTTCTTC	CASSARDSSPIYNEQFF
18	TRBV12-3/TRBV12-4	many	TRBJ1-3	TRBD1	TGTGCCAGCAGTTCTCCTAGCCGCACCCGGGACAGGGGGAACACCATATATTTT	CASSSPSRTRDRGNTIYF
13	TRBV12-3/TRBV12-4	.	TRBJ2-1	TRBD2	TGTGCCAGCGGGACTAGCGGGATCCATGAGCAGTTCTTC	CASGTSGIHEQFF
15	TRBV19	.	TRBJ1-5	.	TGTGCCAGTACCTTCGGTTGGGGGAGCAATCAGCCCCAGCATTTT	CASTFGWGSNQPQHF
15	TRBV12-3/TRBV12-4	few	TRBJ2-3	TRBD2	TGTGCCAGCAGTTTCGCTAGCGGGGCTACAGATACGCAGTATTTT	CASSFASGATDTQYF
12	TRBV20-1	few	TRBJ2-4	TRBD2	TGCAGTGCCTGGACTAGCGGGCCCGATCAGTACTTC	CSAWTSGPDQYF
16	TRBV7-2	few	TRBJ1-1	.	TGTGCCAGCAGCCATGATATTCCCGGACTGAACACTGAAGCTTTCTTT	CASSHDIPGLNTEAFF
15	TRBV10-3	.	TRBJ2-2	.	TGTGCCATCAGTGAAGGAGGGCTTTACACCGGGGAGCTGTTTTTT	CAISEGGLYTGELFF
15	TRBV12-3/TRBV12-4	few	TRBJ2-7	TRBD1	TGTGCCAGCAGTCACAGACAGGGGCCAAGGTACGAGCAGTACTTC	CASSHRQGPRYEQYF
16	TRBV7-6	few	TRBJ2-2	TRBD1	TGTGCCAGCAGCCCGCCGGGACAGGGATACACCGGGGAGCTGTTTTTT	CASSPPGQGYTGELFF
14	TRBV27	many	TRBJ2-1	TRBD2	TGTGCCAGCAGTCTAGCGGGAACTCACAATGAGCAGTTCTTC	CASSLAGTHNEQFF
15	TRBV4-1	few	TRBJ2-7	.	TGCGCCAGCAGCCAAGTGGCGCCCTCGCTGGAGGAGCAGTACTTC	CASSQVAPSLEEQYF
15	TRBV4-1	few	TRBJ1-1	.	TGCGCCAGCAGACAAGATCCGAAGGGTATAACTGAAGCTTTCTTT	CASRQDPKGITEAFF
13	TRBV20-1	.	TRBJ2-7	.	TGCAGTGCTTTGGACAGAAGCACCTACGAGCAGTACTTC	CSALDRSTYEQYF
15	TRBV7-6	many	TRBJ2-1	TRBD2	TGTGCCAGCAGCTACCTAGCGGGGGCCTACAATGAGCAGTTCTTC	CASSYLAGAYNEQFF
15	TRBV4-1	.	TRBJ2-1	TRBD2	TGCGCCAGCAGCCAAGATGGACTAGTGGAAAATGAGCAGTTCTTC	CASSQDGLVENEQFF
16	TRBV28	.	TRBJ1-1	.	TGTGCCAGCAGTTTATCCAGGGCGCCCTCGAACACTGAAGCTTTCTTT	CASSLSRAPSNTEAFF
13	TRBV27	few	TRBJ2-2	.	TGTGCCAGCAGTTTACCTTACACCGGGGAGCTGTTTTTT	CASSLPYTGELFF
12	TRBV12-3/TRBV12-4	few	TRBJ1-1	.	TGTGCCAGCAGTTTTCCCTCCGTTGAAGCTTTCTTT	CASSFPSVEAFF
15	TRBV20-1	few	TRBJ2-5	TRBD1	TGCAGTGCTAGAGCCCCCAGGGACAGCCAAGAGACCCAGTACTTC	CSARAPRDSQETQYF
16	TRBV5-1	few	TRBJ2-2	.	TGCGCCAGCAGGACTCCGGGACTTACGAACACCGGGGAGCTGTTTTTT	CASRTPGLTNTGELFF
16	TRBV11-2	.	TRBJ2-1	TRBD1	TGTGCCAGCAGCTTAACCACAGGGGTGTTGGACAATGAGCAGTTCTTC	CASSLTTGVLDNEQFF
18	TRBV11-1	many	TRBJ2-3	.	TGTGCCAGCAGCTGGATCGGGAACGACAGGTCCATACAAGATACGCAGTATTTT	CASSWIGNDRSIQDTQYF
12	TRBV20-1	few	TRBJ1-1	.	TGCAGTGCTAGAAGTCAGGACGAAGAAGCTTTCTTT	CSARSQDEEAFF
13	TRBV3-1	few	TRBJ1-2	.	TGTGCCAGCAGCCAAGGAAGGGCTGGTGGCTACACCTTC	CASSQGRAGGYTF
17	TRBV28	.	TRBJ2-2	.	TGTGCCAGCAGTTTTCCCCTGGACTATACGAACACCGGGGAGCTGTTTTTT	CASSFPLDYTNTGELFF
16	TRBV9	.	TRBJ2-3	.	TGTGCCAGCAGCGTAACCACGGGAGAGGTGGCAGATACGCAGTATTTT	CASSVTTGEVADTQYF
19	TRBV20-1	.	TRBJ2-1	.	TGCAGTGCTATCAGATACCGAGTCCCAAGCCAAAGCTCCTACAATGAGCAGTTCTTC	CSAIRYRVPSQSSYNEQFF
14	TRBV11-2	.	TRBJ2-1	.	TGTGCCAGCAGCTTAGATCATGGCTGGGGAGAGCAGTTCTTC	CASSLDHGWGEQFF
14	TRBV12-3/TRBV12-4	few	TRBJ2-1	.	TGTGCCAGCAGTTTAGCCGACACTAACAATGAGCAGTTCTTC	CASSLADTNNEQFF
16	TRBV6-1	.	TRBJ2-2	TRBD1	TGTGCCAGCAGTGACGGGGGACAGGGCCTCGGCGGGGAGCTGTTTTTT	CASSDGGQGLGGELFF
12	TRBV29-1	.	TRBJ2-2	.	TGCAGCGTTGAAGGACGATACGGGGAGCTGTTTTTT	CSVEGRYGELFF
15	TRBV11-1	few	TRBJ2-7	.	TGTGCCAGCAGCTCAACCGGGACCCAACAGGACGAGCAGTACTTC	CASSSTGTQQDEQYF
18	TRBV19	few	TRBJ2-6	.	TGTGCCAGTACTGCTCGGGACCGTAGATTCTCTGGGGCCAACGTCCTGACTTTC	CASTARDRRFSGANVLTF
17	TRBV7-9	many	TRBJ2-2	TRBD2	TGTGCCAGCAGCTCCATACAACTAGCGGGAATTGGCGGGGAGCTGTTTTTT	CASSSIQLAGIGGELFF
14	TRBV9	.	TRBJ2-4	.	TGTGCCAGCAGCGTGACTACGGGGTCTTGGATTCAGTACTTC	CASSVTTGSWIQYF
15	TRBV28	few	TRBJ1-2	.	TGTGCCAGCAGTCTGGGACCGAGTGGGGGAGGTGGCTACACCTTC	CASSLGPSGGGGYTF
13	TRBV29-1	.	TRBJ2-2	.	TGCAGCGTCGTCGGGCTAAACACCGGGGAGCTGTTTTTT	CSVVGLNTGELFF
13	TRBV6-6	.	TRBJ2-1	.	TGTGCCAGCAGACCTGGCCTTCTCGATGAGCAGTTCTTC	CASRPGLLDEQFF
14	TRBV5-5	.	TRBJ2-5	TRBD2	TGTGCCAGCAGCTCTGTAGCGGGAGATGAGACCCAGTACTTC	CASSSVAGDETQYF
14	TRBV7-6	.	TRBJ2-1	TRBD1	TGTGCCAGCAGCAAAGACAGGGCCCACAATGAGCAGTTCTTC	CASSKDRAHNEQFF
16	TRBV7-9	few	TRBJ1-1	TRBD1	TGTGCCAGCAGCTTAGCCCCGGACAGGGGTCTGGGGCAAGCTTTCTTT	CASSLAPDRGLGQAFF
14	TRBV7-9	.	TRBJ2-7	TRBD2	TGTGCCACCGGTGGCCTAGCGGGACCCTACGAGCAGTACTTC	CATGGLAGPYEQYF
20	TRBV5-6	few	TRBJ2-1	TRBD2	TGTGCCAGCAGCTTGGTTGGCGGGACTAGCGGGATCACACGGTTTTTTGAGCAGTTCTTC	CASSLVGGTSGITRFFEQFF
14	TRBV29-1	many	TRBJ1-2	.	TGCAGCGTTGAAGCCGACTCCCGGATGGATGGCTACACCTTC	CSVEADSRMDGYTF